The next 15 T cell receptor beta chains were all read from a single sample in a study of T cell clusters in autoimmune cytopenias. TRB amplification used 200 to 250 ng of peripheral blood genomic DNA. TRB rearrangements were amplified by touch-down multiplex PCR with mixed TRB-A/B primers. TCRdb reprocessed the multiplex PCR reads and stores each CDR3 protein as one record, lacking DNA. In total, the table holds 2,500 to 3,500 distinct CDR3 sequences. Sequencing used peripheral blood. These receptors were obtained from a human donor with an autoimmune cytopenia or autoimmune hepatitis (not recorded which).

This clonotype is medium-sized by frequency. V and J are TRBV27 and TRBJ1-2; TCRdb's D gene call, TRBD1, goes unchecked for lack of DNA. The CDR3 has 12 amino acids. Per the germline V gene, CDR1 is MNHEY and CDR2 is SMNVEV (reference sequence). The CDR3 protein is CASRPRGYGYTF.

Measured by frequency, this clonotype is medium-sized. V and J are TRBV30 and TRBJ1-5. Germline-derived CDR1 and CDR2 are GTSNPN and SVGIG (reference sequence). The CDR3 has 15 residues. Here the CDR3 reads CAWSSGLVGNQPQHF. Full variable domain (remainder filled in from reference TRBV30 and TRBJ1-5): SQTIHQWPATLVQPVGSPLSLECTVEGTSNPNLYWYRQAAGRGLQLLFYSVGIGQISSEVPQNLSASRPQDRQFILSSKKLLLSDSGFYLCAWSSGLVGNQPQHFGDGTRLSIL.

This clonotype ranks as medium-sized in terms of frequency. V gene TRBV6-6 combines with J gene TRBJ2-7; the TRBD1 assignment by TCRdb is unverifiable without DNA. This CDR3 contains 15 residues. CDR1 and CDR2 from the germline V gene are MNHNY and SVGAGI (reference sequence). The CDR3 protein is CASSDRQGRFYEQYF.

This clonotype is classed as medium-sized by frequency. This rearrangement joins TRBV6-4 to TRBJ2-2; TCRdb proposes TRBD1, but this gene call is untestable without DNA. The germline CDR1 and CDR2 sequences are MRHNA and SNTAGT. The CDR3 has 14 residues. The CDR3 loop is CASSDARDTGELFF.

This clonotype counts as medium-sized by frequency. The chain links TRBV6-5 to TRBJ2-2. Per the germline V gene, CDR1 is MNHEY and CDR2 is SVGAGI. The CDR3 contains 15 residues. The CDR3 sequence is CASSYDGANTGELFF.

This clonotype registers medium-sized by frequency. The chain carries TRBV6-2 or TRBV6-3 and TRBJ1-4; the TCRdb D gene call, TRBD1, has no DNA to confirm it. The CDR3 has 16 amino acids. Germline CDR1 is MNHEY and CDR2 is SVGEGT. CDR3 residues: CASSYPGVATNEKLFF.

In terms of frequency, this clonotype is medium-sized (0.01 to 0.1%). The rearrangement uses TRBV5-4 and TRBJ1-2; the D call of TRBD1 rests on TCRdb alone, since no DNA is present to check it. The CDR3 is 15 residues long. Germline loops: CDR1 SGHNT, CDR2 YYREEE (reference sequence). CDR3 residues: CASSPPSGQPYGYTF.

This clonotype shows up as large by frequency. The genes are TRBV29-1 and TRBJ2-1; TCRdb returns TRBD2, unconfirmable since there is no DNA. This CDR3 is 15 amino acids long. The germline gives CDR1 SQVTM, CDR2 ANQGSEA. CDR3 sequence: CSVALGGSGNNEQFF.

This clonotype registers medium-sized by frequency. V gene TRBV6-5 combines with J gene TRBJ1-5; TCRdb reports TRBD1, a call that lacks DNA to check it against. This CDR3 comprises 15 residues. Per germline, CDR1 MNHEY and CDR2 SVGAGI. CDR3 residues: CASSPQGASNQPQHF.

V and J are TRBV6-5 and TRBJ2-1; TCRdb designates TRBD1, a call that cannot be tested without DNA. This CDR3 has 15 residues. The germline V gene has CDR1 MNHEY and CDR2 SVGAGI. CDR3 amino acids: CASSSPRDRDNEQFF.

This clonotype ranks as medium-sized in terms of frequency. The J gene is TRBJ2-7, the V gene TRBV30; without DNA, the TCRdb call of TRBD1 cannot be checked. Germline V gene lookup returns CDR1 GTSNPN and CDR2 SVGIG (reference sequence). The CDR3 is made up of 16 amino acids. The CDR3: CAWSVILGTGPDEQYF. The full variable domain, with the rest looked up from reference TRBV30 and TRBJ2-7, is SQTIHQWPATLVQPVGSPLSLECTVEGTSNPNLYWYRQAAGRGLQLLFYSVGIGQISSEVPQNLSASRPQDRQFILSSKKLLLSDSGFYLCAWSVILGTGPDEQYFGPGTRLTVT.

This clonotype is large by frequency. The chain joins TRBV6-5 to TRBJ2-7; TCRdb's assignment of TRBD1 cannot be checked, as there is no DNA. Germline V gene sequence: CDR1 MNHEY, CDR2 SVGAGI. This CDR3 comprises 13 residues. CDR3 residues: CASESGIRGEQYF.

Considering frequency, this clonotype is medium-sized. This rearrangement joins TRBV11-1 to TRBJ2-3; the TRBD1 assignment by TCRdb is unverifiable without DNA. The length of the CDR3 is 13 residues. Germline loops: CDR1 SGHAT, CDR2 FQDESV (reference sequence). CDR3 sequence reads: CASSLGGGPTQYF.

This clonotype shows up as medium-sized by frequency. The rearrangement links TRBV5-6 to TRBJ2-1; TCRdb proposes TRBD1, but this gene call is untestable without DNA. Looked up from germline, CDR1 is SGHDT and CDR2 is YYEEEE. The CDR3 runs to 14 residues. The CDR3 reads CASSLIQGRDEQFF.

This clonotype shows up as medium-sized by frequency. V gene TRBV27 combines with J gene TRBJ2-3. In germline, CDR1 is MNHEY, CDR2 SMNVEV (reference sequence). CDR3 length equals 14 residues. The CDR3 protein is CASSLSMAEDTQYF.